This entry concerns a single T cell receptor beta chain. The isolated RNA, all of it, was reverse transcribed, so expressed TCRB transcripts were what got sequenced. The assay was immunoSEQ multiplex PCR, and TCRdb's table has in-frame clones only and misses some. The data show 120,000 to 150,000 clones, with roughly 50% seen just once and around 0.42% held by the top ten. This sample was included in a study of beta chain features in type 1 diabetes. Overall study context: The study found patients and healthy donors alike in age, gender and cell yields.

V was clipped by 4 bases and J by 0 bases; unmatched bases: 2. The CDR3 has 15 residues. Germline loops: CDR1 LGHNA, CDR2 YSLEER. The chain combines TRBV4-3 with TRBJ2-1; 8 bases align to TRBD1. The origin of this receptor is a man in his late teens or twenties in good health. Sequenced input: Tregs from blood. As DNA, the CDR3 is TGCGCCAGCAGCCCGGACAGGGACTCCTACAATGAGCAGTTCTTC. Translation gives CASSPDRDSYNEQFF.